This entry describes one T cell receptor beta chain. The antigen is not known. These data belong to a study of vaccination and CD4 T cells after COVID-19. Cultured CD4+ T cell DNA was sequenced using the Oncomine TCR Beta short-read assay. MiXCR was run by TCRdb on the PCR reads, yielding one entry per CDR3 protein. The repertoire holds more than 15,000 distinct CDR3 sequences, with 45% to 50% as singletons. Stated treatment: approximately 9-day PBMC culture with coronavirus spike peptide pools or control peptides (ViraFEST assay). The V end was cut by 8 bases, the J end by 5 bases, with 23 bases between. Germline V CDR1 and CDR2: KGHDR, SFDVKD. This CDR3 spans 16 amino acids.

The chain joins TRBV24-1 to TRBJ2-5; D is undetermined. Sequenced material: CD4+ T cells from blood, cultured in vitro, taken before SARS-CoV-2 vaccination. The source of this sequence is a human donor who had recovered from COVID-19. In nucleotides, the CDR3 is TGTGCCACCATTGGGCAAAACGGACGGAGTGGGGAGACCCAGTACTTC. It translates to CATIGQNGRSGETQYF.